A selection of T cell receptor beta chains follows, all from one sample in a study of cytomegalovirus exposure and HLA in healthy donors. The repertoire was sequenced with immunoSEQ multiplex PCR; TCRdb's copy has only in-frame clones and lacks some. The repertoire holds under 300,000 clones, with roughly 89% as singletons. The sequenced sample consisted of PBMCs. These receptors all come from a man in his forties or fifties in good health and CMV-seropositive. The CDR3 runs from the conserved cysteine through the conserved F or W. Fields, in order: clone size, J gene, D gene, V gene, CDR3 DNA, CDR3 protein. A D gene is named only where the DNA matches it firmly. Expanded clones are given a class, and other clones once, few, many or no size at all.

clone size: NA
J gene: TRBJ1-1
D gene: NA
V gene: TRBV7-2
CDR3 DNA: TGTGCCAGCAGCTTAGGCCCGCTAAACACTGAAGCTTTCTTT
CDR3 protein: CASSLGPLNTEAFF

clone size: NA
J gene: TRBJ2-2
D gene: NA
V gene: TRBV7-9
CDR3 DNA: TGTGCCAGCAGCTTATCCCCGGGTCAGGGCGACACCGGGGAGCTGTTTTTT
CDR3 protein: CASSLSPGQGDTGELFF

clone size: NA
J gene: TRBJ2-7
D gene: NA
V gene: TRBV5-1
CDR3 DNA: TGCGCCAGCACCAAGCCCGGGACTCGCTACGAGCAGTACTTC
CDR3 protein: CASTKPGTRYEQYF

clone size: NA
J gene: TRBJ2-1
D gene: TRBD2
V gene: TRBV18
CDR3 DNA: TGTGCCAGCTCACCACTAGCGGGAGATGAGCAGTTCTTC
CDR3 protein: CASSPLAGDEQFF

clone size: NA
J gene: TRBJ2-6
D gene: NA
V gene: TRBV28
CDR3 DNA: TGTGCCAGCAGTCAACAGGTCTCTGGGGCCAACGTCCTGACTTTC
CDR3 protein: CASSQQVSGANVLTF

clone size: NA
J gene: TRBJ2-3
D gene: TRBD2
V gene: TRBV14
CDR3 DNA: TGTGCCAGCAGCCAGCTGGGACTAGCGGGCACAGATACGCAGTATTTT
CDR3 protein: CASSQLGLAGTDTQYF

clone size: NA
J gene: TRBJ2-5
D gene: TRBD1
V gene: TRBV18
CDR3 DNA: TGTGCCAGCTCCCCGAGGACAGGGGGCACAGAGACCCAGTACTTC
CDR3 protein: CASSPRTGGTETQYF

clone size: few
J gene: TRBJ1-5
D gene: NA
V gene: TRBV15
CDR3 DNA: TGTGCCACCAGCAGACAGGGGTCTAACAATCAGCCCCAGCATTTT
CDR3 protein: CATSRQGSNNQPQHF

clone size: NA
J gene: TRBJ2-5
D gene: NA
V gene: TRBV4-1
CDR3 DNA: TGCGCCAGCAGCCAAGAACCGGCAGGGCAAGAGACCCAGTACTTC
CDR3 protein: CASSQEPAGQETQYF

clone size: NA
J gene: TRBJ2-3
D gene: TRBD2
V gene: TRBV15
CDR3 DNA: TGTGCCACCAGCGGGGGGGGTCTAGCGGGACCAGATACGCAGTATTTT
CDR3 protein: CATSGGGLAGPDTQYF

clone size: NA
J gene: TRBJ2-7
D gene: TRBD1
V gene: TRBV19
CDR3 DNA: TGTGCCAGTAGTATAGACCGGACAGGGCTTAACGAGCAGTACTTC
CDR3 protein: CASSIDRTGLNEQYF

clone size: once
J gene: TRBJ2-7
D gene: TRBD2
V gene: TRBV2
CDR3 DNA: TGTGCCAGCAGTGAAACTCTGGTACTAGCGGGGACCACCGAGCAGTACTTC
CDR3 protein: CASSETLVLAGTTEQYF

clone size: NA
J gene: TRBJ1-1
D gene: TRBD1
V gene: TRBV7-9
CDR3 DNA: TGTTCCAGCAATTTAAAGGGGGCGCCTGACACTGAAGCTTTCTTT
CDR3 protein: CSSNLKGAPDTEAFF

clone size: NA
J gene: TRBJ2-2
D gene: TRBD2
V gene: TRBV27
CDR3 DNA: TGTGCCAGCAGGAAACTCGGGACTAGCGGGAGTGCCGGGGAGCTGTTTTTT
CDR3 protein: CASRKLGTSGSAGELFF

clone size: NA
J gene: TRBJ2-7
D gene: TRBD1
V gene: TRBV9
CDR3 DNA: TGTGCCAGCAGCGTCAGAGGGGGCCCCAACTACGAGCAGTACTTC
CDR3 protein: CASSVRGGPNYEQYF

clone size: NA
J gene: TRBJ2-2
D gene: TRBD2
V gene: TRBV27
CDR3 DNA: TGTGCCAGCAGTTTTCTGACTAGCGGGAGGGCCGGGGAGCTGTTTTTT
CDR3 protein: CASSFLTSGRAGELFF

clone size: few
J gene: TRBJ2-1
D gene: NA
V gene: TRBV9
CDR3 DNA: TGTGCCAGCAGCGTAGAGGGAGCGACCACATACAATGAGCAGTTCTTC
CDR3 protein: CASSVEGATTYNEQFF

clone size: once
J gene: TRBJ2-7
D gene: NA
V gene: TRBV18
CDR3 DNA: TGTGCCAGCTCACTAAACCAGGGGGGTCTGGAGCAGTACTTC
CDR3 protein: CASSLNQGGLEQYF

clone size: NA
J gene: TRBJ1-1
D gene: NA
V gene: TRBV28
CDR3 DNA: TGTGCCAGCCTTTCGTGGAACACTGAAGCTTTCTTT
CDR3 protein: CASLSWNTEAFF

clone size: once
J gene: TRBJ1-2
D gene: TRBD1
V gene: TRBV28
CDR3 DNA: TGTGCCAGCAGTTTAGGACAGGGAAACTATGGCTACACCTTC
CDR3 protein: CASSLGQGNYGYTF

clone size: NA
J gene: TRBJ1-2
D gene: TRBD1
V gene: TRBV5-8
CDR3 DNA: TGTGCCAGCAGCTCACCGACAGGGGGCTGGGGCTACACCTTC
CDR3 protein: CASSSPTGGWGYTF

clone size: NA
J gene: TRBJ1-1
D gene: NA
V gene: TRBV11-2
CDR3 DNA: TGTGCCAGCAGCTTCGTCCGGGGTGTGAACACTGAAGCTTTCTTT
CDR3 protein: CASSFVRGVNTEAFF

clone size: NA
J gene: TRBJ2-3
D gene: NA
V gene: TRBV6-1
CDR3 DNA: TGTGCCAGCAGTGAAACGTGGCCAGATACGCAGTATTTT
CDR3 protein: CASSETWPDTQYF

clone size: NA
J gene: TRBJ1-5
D gene: TRBD1
V gene: TRBV5-6
CDR3 DNA: TGTGCCAGCAGCTATGGACAGGGGGTGAATCAGCCCCAGCATTTT
CDR3 protein: CASSYGQGVNQPQHF

clone size: NA
J gene: TRBJ1-5
D gene: NA
V gene: TRBV4-3
CDR3 DNA: TGCGCCAGCAGCCAAGATATGACTGAGTATAGCAATCAGCCCCAGCATTTT
CDR3 protein: CASSQDMTEYSNQPQHF

clone size: NA
J gene: TRBJ2-7
D gene: NA
V gene: TRBV28
CDR3 DNA: TGTGCCAGCAGGGCCGGCACAGTTGTCGAGCAGTACTTC
CDR3 protein: CASRAGTVVEQYF

clone size: few
J gene: TRBJ2-7
D gene: TRBD1
V gene: TRBV4-1
CDR3 DNA: TGCGCCAGCAGCCAATTGACAGGGCTCTCCTACGAGCAGTACTTC
CDR3 protein: CASSQLTGLSYEQYF

clone size: NA
J gene: TRBJ2-7
D gene: NA
V gene: TRBV7-6
CDR3 DNA: TGTGCCAGCAGCTTAGAGCGGGCCTACGAGCAGTACTTC
CDR3 protein: CASSLERAYEQYF

clone size: NA
J gene: TRBJ1-5
D gene: NA
V gene: TRBV18
CDR3 DNA: TGTGCCAGCTCGCCGAGAGCTGGACCCGGGGATCAGCCCCAGCATTTT
CDR3 protein: CASSPRAGPGDQPQHF

clone size: NA
J gene: TRBJ2-1
D gene: TRBD2
V gene: TRBV6-4
CDR3 DNA: TGTGCCAGCAGTGCCAGACTAGCGAGTAACGGGTACAATGAGCAGTTCTTC
CDR3 protein: CASSARLASNGYNEQFF

clone size: NA
J gene: TRBJ1-2
D gene: TRBD1
V gene: TRBV25-1
CDR3 DNA: TGTGCCAGCAGTGGTACGGGACAGACCTATGGCTACACCTTC
CDR3 protein: CASSGTGQTYGYTF

clone size: few
J gene: TRBJ1-1
D gene: TRBD1
V gene: TRBV2
CDR3 DNA: TGTGCCAGCAGTGTCCGGACAGGGAGGATGAACACTGAAGCTTTCTTT
CDR3 protein: CASSVRTGRMNTEAFF

clone size: NA
J gene: TRBJ2-7
D gene: TRBD2
V gene: TRBV28
CDR3 DNA: TGTGCCAGCAGTTTAGCCGGGACTAGCGGGAGGGCCGGCGAGCAGTACTTC
CDR3 protein: CASSLAGTSGRAGEQYF

clone size: NA
J gene: TRBJ2-7
D gene: TRBD1
V gene: TRBV7-2
CDR3 DNA: TGTGCCAGCAGTCGCACAGGGGTTGGCTCCTACGAGCAGTACTTC
CDR3 protein: CASSRTGVGSYEQYF

clone size: NA
J gene: TRBJ2-7
D gene: NA
V gene: TRBV4-3
CDR3 DNA: TGCGCCAGCAGCCAGGGGCTCGTCGGGCCCTACGAGCAGTACTTC
CDR3 protein: CASSQGLVGPYEQYF

clone size: NA
J gene: TRBJ1-1
D gene: NA
V gene: TRBV6-5
CDR3 DNA: TGTGCCAGCAGTTACTCGACGTCGGGGTACGGCACTGAAGCTTTCTTT
CDR3 protein: CASSYSTSGYGTEAFF

clone size: NA
J gene: TRBJ2-1
D gene: NA
V gene: TRBV11-2
CDR3 DNA: TGTGCCAGCAGCTTTCAGGGGACTGAGCAGTTCTTC
CDR3 protein: CASSFQGTEQFF

clone size: once
J gene: TRBJ1-2
D gene: TRBD1
V gene: TRBV19
CDR3 DNA: TGTGCCAGTACCCCCCGGGACAGGGCTTTCTATGGCTACACCTTC
CDR3 protein: CASTPRDRAFYGYTF

clone size: NA
J gene: TRBJ2-1
D gene: NA
V gene: TRBV5-4
CDR3 DNA: TGTGCCAGCAGCTTGCCTGGGACTTCCTACAATGAGCAGTTCTTC
CDR3 protein: CASSLPGTSYNEQFF

clone size: few
J gene: TRBJ1-1
D gene: NA
V gene: TRBV4-3
CDR3 DNA: TGCGCCAGCAGCCAAGAAGCGGGGATGAACACTGAAGCTTTCTTT
CDR3 protein: CASSQEAGMNTEAFF

clone size: few
J gene: TRBJ1-2
D gene: NA
V gene: TRBV11-2
CDR3 DNA: TGTGCCAGCAGCTTAGCCAGGGCTAACTATGGCTACACCTTC
CDR3 protein: CASSLARANYGYTF

clone size: NA
J gene: TRBJ2-1
D gene: TRBD2
V gene: TRBV19
CDR3 DNA: TGTGCCAGTAGTACACCGGGACTAGCGGGACTAGAGTCGATTCAGTTCTTC
CDR3 protein: CASSTPGLAGLESIQFF

clone size: NA
J gene: TRBJ2-2
D gene: TRBD2
V gene: TRBV9
CDR3 DNA: TGTGCCAGCCCAGAGGCGGGAGGGCCTTCTGGCACCGGGGAGCTGTTTTTT
CDR3 protein: CASPEAGGPSGTGELFF

clone size: NA
J gene: TRBJ1-1
D gene: TRBD1
V gene: TRBV28
CDR3 DNA: TGTGCCAGCGCGGCCGGGACAGCTGAAGCTTTCTTT
CDR3 protein: CASAAGTAEAFF